What follows are 3 T cell receptor beta chains derived from one specimen sequenced in a study of response to subunit inactivated influenza vaccine. TCRdb analysed the RT-PCR reads with MiXCR anew, one entry per CDR3 protein. This table holds a few hundred thousand distinct CDR3 sequences, approximately 23% found once. The sample consisted of PBMCs from blood, taken about 20 months after vaccination. These receptor sequences come from a man aged 50 to 69 who received an inactivated influenza vaccine.

This clonotype was seen more than once but under ten times. The rearrangement links TRBV5-1 to TRBJ2-2; D gene ambiguous. In germline, CDR1 is SGHRS, CDR2 YFSETQ. The CDR3 is 12 amino acids. With 2 bases removed from V and 7 bases from J, the gap between germline ends came to 6 bases. The CDR3 DNA sequence: TGCGCCAGCAGCTTCCCGGGCGGGGAGCTGTTTTTT. Protein product: CASSFPGGELFF.

This CDR3 reads CASSGPESKRSQYF. The CDR3 DNA follows: TGTGCCAGCAGTGGCCCCGAATCCAAGAGAAGCCAGTACTTC. The gene calls are TRBV6-1 and TRBJ2-5; D gene ambiguous. The ends were cut back, 4 bases at V and 10 bases at J, with 19 bases in the middle. The CDR3 runs to 14 residues. From germline, CDR1 is MNHNS and CDR2 SASEGT.

The rearrangement joins TRBV6-5 to TRBJ2-1, with 7 bases that match TRBD1. The CDR3 runs 11 residues. V shed 6 bases, J shed 9 bases, and the junction held 2 bases outside the gene matches. Germline CDR1 and CDR2: MNHEY and SVGAGI. CDR3 bases: TGTGCCAGCAGAAGACAGGGTGAGCAGTTCTTC. It specifies CASRRQGEQFF.